This TCR beta chain was captured in a study of T cell changes during pregnancy in multiple sclerosis. Measured with immunoSEQ multiplex PCR; TCRdb has only the in-frame clones, and not every one. The sample consists of approximately 40,000 clones, 80% to 90% of them appearing once. Germline V gene data show CDR1 as SGHAT and CDR2 as FQNNGV. Losses at the gene ends were 5 bases for V and 1 base for J; bases not matched to a gene: 10. The CDR3 is made up of 16 amino acids. This chain joins TRBV11-2 and TRBJ2-7; TRBD1 aligns across 8 bases. The sample was CD4+ T cells from peripheral blood mononuclear cells, taken in the first trimester of pregnancy. The clonotype was recovered from a female donor with multiple sclerosis, enrolled in a pregnancy study. The CDR3 coding sequence is TGTGCCAGCAGCCCGATCCGCCGACAGGGGTCCTACGAGCAGTACTTC. Encoded protein: CASSPIRRQGSYEQYF.